Listed here are 18 T cell receptor beta chains from one sample, sequenced in a study of blood T cell repertoires in COVID-19. Some clones are missing from TCRdb's copy, which holds only in-frame ones; the method was immunoSEQ multiplex PCR. Counted here are 350,000 to 400,000 clones, 85% to 90% occurring once; the ten biggest clones make up 1.5% to 2%. The sequenced material came from PBMCs or T cells enriched from blood (not recorded which). All receptors derive from a woman in her thirties who had recovered from COVID-19.

V usage is TRBV5-1 and J usage is TRBJ1-4; a possible D gene is TRBD1 (6 bases). The CDR3 is 16 amino acids. Trimming took 7 bases from V and 2 from J, leaving 18 bases between them. The V gene's germline CDR1 is SGHRS and CDR2 YFSETQ. The CDR3: CASRPTGYMTNEKLFF. CDR3 coding DNA: TGCGCCAGCCGACCTACAGGGTACATGACTAATGAAAAACTGTTTTTT.

This clone was recorded once. The genes are TRBV9 and TRBJ1-4; D is uncertain. Between the trimmed V and J ends, which lost 0 bases and 0 bases, there was a span of 9 bases. CDR1 SGDLS and CDR2 YYNGEE come from the germline V gene. CDR3 length equals 16 residues. CDR3 nucleotide sequence: TGTGCCAGCAGCGTAGCTCCGGTTACAACTAATGAAAAACTGTTTTTT. Translation gives CASSVAPVTTNEKLFF.

The rearrangement joins TRBV7-9 to TRBJ2-7; TRBD1 aligns across 7 bases. This CDR3 region has 14 residues. The germline gives CDR1 SEHNR, CDR2 FQNEAQ (reference sequence). The V and J ends lost 3 bases and 5 bases, in that order; junction bases with no gene match: 7. The CDR3 reads CASSFRDRAHEQYF. CDR3 nucleotide sequence: TGTGCCAGCAGCTTTCGAGACAGGGCCCACGAGCAGTACTTC.

The V call is TRBV14, the J call TRBJ1-2, with D uncertain. This CDR3 region has 16 residues. CDR1 is SGHDN and CDR2 is FVKESK in the germline V gene. The V end lost 2 bases, the J end lost 2 bases, and 15 bases lay between the germline ends. CDR3 protein: CASSQYPESSNYGYTF. CDR3 nucleotide sequence: TGTGCCAGCAGCCAATATCCTGAATCGAGCAACTATGGCTACACCTTC.

J is TRBJ1-3 and V is TRBV5-1, with 9 bases that match TRBD1. Per germline, CDR1 SGHRS and CDR2 YFSETQ. V lost 4 bases and J lost 6; bases outside the gene matches: 8. This CDR3 comprises 15 residues. CDR3 nucleotides: TGCGCCAGCAGCCTAAAAGGACAGGGGACAAACACCATATATTTT. Protein sequence: CASSLKGQGTNTIYF.

This clone was seen more than once but under ten times. The J gene is TRBJ1-2, the V gene TRBV12-3 or TRBV12-4; the D is unclear. This CDR3 spans 13 amino acids. Deletions cut 3 bases from V and 7 bases from J, with 12 bases between. CDR3 sequence (DNA): TGTGCCAGCAGTTTCCGCATTACGGGTGGCTACACCTTC. Its translation: CASSFRITGGYTF.

This clone was seen more than once but under ten times. The chain carries TRBV7-2 and TRBJ1-3, with no clear D. Trimming left V 5 bases short and J 0 bases short, with 8 bases between. CDR1 is SGHTA and CDR2 is FQGNSA in the germline V gene. The CDR3 is 14 residues long. CDR3 DNA: TGTGCCAGCAGCGACACTTACTCTGGAAACACCATATATTTT. It codes for CASSDTYSGNTIYF.

This sequence joins TRBV6-5 and TRBJ1-2; D is unresolved. The CDR3 totals 16 residues. Trimming removed 0 bases from V and 4 bases from J, with 15 bases in between. Germline values: CDR1 MNHEY, CDR2 SVGAGI. The CDR3, as DNA: TGTGCCAGCAGTTACTCACACAGCCCGACCTTCTATGGCTACACCTTC. Protein: CASSYSHSPTFYGYTF.

The rearrangement uses TRBV19 and TRBJ1-1; possibly TRBD1 for D (6 bases). In germline, CDR1 is LNHDA, CDR2 SQIVND (reference sequence). CDR3 size: 15 residues. With 4 bases removed from V and 3 bases from J, the gap between germline ends came to 15 bases. The CDR3 coding sequence is TGTGCCAGTAGTAGCAGGGGAGTCAGGGACACTGAAGCTTTCTTT. This encodes CASSSRGVRDTEAFF. The full variable domain, with the rest looked up from reference TRBV19 and TRBJ1-1, is DGGITQSPKYLFRKEGQNVTLSCEQNLNHDAMYWYRQDPGQGLRLIYYSQIVNDFQKGDIAEGYSVSREKKESFPLTVTSAQKNPTAFYLCASSSRGVRDTEAFFGQGTRLTVV.

The J gene is TRBJ1-2, the V gene TRBV4-1; D is unclear. Germline V gene lookup returns CDR1 MGHRA and CDR2 YSYEKL. This CDR3 is 15 amino acids long. Between the trimmed V and J ends, which lost 2 bases and 3 bases, there was a span of 13 bases. In DNA, the CDR3 is TGCGCCAGCAGCCAATCTCTTAGAGTAGACTATGGCTACACCTTC. The encoded protein is CASSQSLRVDYGYTF.

The J gene is TRBJ1-2, the V gene TRBV7-6; D is undetermined. The CDR3 contains 13 residues. V shed 6 bases and J shed 5 bases, with 13 bases lying between them. From germline, CDR1 is SGHVS and CDR2 FNYEAQ. CDR3 nucleotide sequence: TGTGCCAGCAGTCCCGGACGGACTTATGGCTACACCTTC. This sequence encodes CASSPGRTYGYTF.

The CDR3 DNA reads as TGTGCCAGCAGCGCACGGGGACTAGCGGACGAGCAGTACTTC. This gives the protein CASSARGLADEQYF. The V and J genes are TRBV7-8 and TRBJ2-7; 11 bases are shared with TRBD2. Per the germline V gene, CDR1 is SGHVS and CDR2 is FQNEAQ. Losses at the gene ends were 5 bases for V and 5 bases for J; bases not matched to a gene: 5. This CDR3 has 14 residues.

The chain couples TRBV28 to TRBJ1-1; TRBD1 agrees at 7 bases. This CDR3 is built from 15 residues. Losses at the gene ends were 5 bases for V and 1 base for J; bases not matched to a gene: 7. The germline gives CDR1 MDHEN, CDR2 SYDVKM. CDR3 loop: CASSRGDRKNTEAFF. CDR3 DNA: TGTGCCAGCAGTCGAGGGGACAGAAAGAACACTGAAGCTTTCTTT.

J is TRBJ2-5 and V is TRBV7-2; 8 nucleotides agree with TRBD2. Per germline, CDR1 SGHTA and CDR2 FQGNSA. V gave up 9 bases and J gave up 1 base; unmatched junction bases: 10. There are 15 residues in the CDR3. The CDR3 spells CASNRGGRTQETQYF. The CDR3 DNA reads as TGTGCCAGTAATCGGGGCGGGAGGACCCAAGAGACCCAGTACTTC.

This chain joins TRBV19 and TRBJ1-2; 7 bases fit TRBD1. The CDR3 contains 15 residues. With 6 bases clipped from V and 4 bases from J, the junction kept 11 bases outside the gene matches. Germline CDR1 and CDR2: LNHDA and SQIVND (reference sequence). Here the CDR3 reads CASRNERQGVYGYTF. CDR3 nucleotides: TGTGCCAGTAGGAACGAACGACAGGGTGTCTATGGCTACACCTTC.

The rearrangement joins TRBV12-2 to TRBJ2-4; the table calls TRBD1, which could not be checked here. TRBV12-2 is noted as a pseudogene. The CDR3 is 18 residues long. The CDR3 nucleotides read TGTGCAAGTCGCTTAGGGAGGCTACAGGGGGCTGAAGGAAACATTCAGTACTTC. It specifies CASRLGRLQGAEGNIQYF.

This sequence joins TRBV6-5 and TRBJ1-4; TRBD1 matches at 7 bases. Germline lookup yields CDR1 MNHEY and CDR2 SVGAGI. Trimming took 5 bases from V and 3 from J; bases not matched to a gene: 3. The CDR3 sequence is 14 residues long. CDR3 sequence: CASSRQGPNEKLFF. In DNA, the CDR3 is TGTGCCAGCAGTAGACAGGGACCTAATGAAAAACTGTTTTTT.

This chain connects TRBV19 to TRBJ2-1; D might be TRBD2 (6 bases). The germline V gene encodes CDR1 LNHDA and CDR2 SQIVND (reference sequence). Trimming stripped 3 bases from V and 3 bases from J, with 9 bases between. The CDR3 totals 14 residues. CDR3 amino acids: CASSIPGVYNEQFF. CDR3 DNA: TGTGCCAGTAGTATCCCGGGAGTCTACAATGAGCAGTTCTTC.